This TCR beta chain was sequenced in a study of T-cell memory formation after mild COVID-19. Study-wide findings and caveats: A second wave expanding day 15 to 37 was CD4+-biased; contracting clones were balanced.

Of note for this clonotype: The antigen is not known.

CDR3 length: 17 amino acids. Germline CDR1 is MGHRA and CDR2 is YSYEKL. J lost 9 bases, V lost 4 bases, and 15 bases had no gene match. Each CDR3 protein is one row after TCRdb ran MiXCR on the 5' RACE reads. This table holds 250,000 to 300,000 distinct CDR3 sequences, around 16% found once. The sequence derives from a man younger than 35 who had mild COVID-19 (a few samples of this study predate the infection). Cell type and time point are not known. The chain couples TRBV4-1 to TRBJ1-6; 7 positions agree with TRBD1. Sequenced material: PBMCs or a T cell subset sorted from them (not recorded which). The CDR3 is CASSLSVPTGLSSPLHF. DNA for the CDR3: TGCGCCAGCAGCCTCTCGGTCCCGACAGGGCTGTCTTCACCCCTCCACTTT.